This passage covers 23 T cell receptor beta chains from one sample sequenced in a study of blood T cell repertoires in COVID-19. Assay: immunoSEQ multiplex PCR; the TCRdb copy retains only in-frame clones and omits some. The repertoire holds about 60,000 clones, with roughly 80% as singletons. The sample taken for sequencing was peripheral blood. Every receptor here comes from a woman aged 70-85 years with acute or convalescent COVID-19.

J is TRBJ2-1 and V is TRBV27; 11 bases fit TRBD1. CDR1 is MNHEY, CDR2 SMNVEV, per germline (reference sequence). CDR3 size: 17 residues. V shed 1 base, J shed 7 bases, and the junction held 9 bases outside the gene matches. Here the CDR3 DNA reads TGTGCCAGCAGTTTATTGCTAGGACAGGGGGCCGCGAATGAGCAGTTCTTC. This codes for CASSLLLGQGAANEQFF.

The chain joins TRBV9 to TRBJ2-2; D is perhaps TRBD2 (7 bases). Looked up from germline, CDR1 is SGDLS and CDR2 is YYNGEE. With 6 bases removed from V and 4 bases from J, the gap between germline ends came to 19 bases. The CDR3 is 16 amino acids. CDR3 in DNA: TGTGCCAGCACAAACCAAAAGGGGGGGCCCACCGGGGAGCTGTTTTTT. It yields the protein CASTNQKGGPTGELFF.

CDR3 nucleotide sequence: TGTGCCACCTCCTCCGGGACAGTAGAGACCCAGTACTTC. This encodes CATSSGTVETQYF. The gene calls are TRBV24-1 and TRBJ2-5, with 7 bases aligning to TRBD1. Per germline, CDR1 KGHDR and CDR2 SFDVKD. CDR3 length: 13 amino acids. Germline trimming cut 9 bases from V and 4 bases from J; bases unmatched to any gene: 7.

This clone appeared once. J is TRBJ2-5 and V is TRBV9; maybe TRBD1 (6 bases). The CDR3 has 15 residues. The V end lost 4 bases, the J end lost 5 bases, and 18 bases lay between the germline ends. Per germline, CDR1 SGDLS and CDR2 YYNGEE. As DNA, the CDR3 is TGTGCCAGCAGCAGGACGACAGGCCCCGCGGAGACCCAGTACTTC. Translating gives CASSRTTGPAETQYF.

The chain uses TRBV24-1 and TRBJ2-2; TRBD2 might be the D (6 bases). The CDR3 length is 16 residues. Germline CDR1 KGHDR, CDR2 SFDVKD. V shed 0 bases and J shed 5 bases, with 12 bases lying between them. The CDR3 sequence: CATSDLLQGGTGELFF. CDR3 DNA sequence: TGTGCCACCAGTGATTTGCTTCAGGGAGGTACCGGGGAGCTGTTTTTT.

This clone has only one observation. V gene TRBV7-2 combines with J gene TRBJ1-2; D unresolved. Trimming pared 2 bases from V and 6 bases from J, leaving 10 bases between. CDR1 is SGHTA and CDR2 is FQGNSA in the germline V gene. The length of the CDR3 is 13 residues. In DNA, the CDR3 is TGTGCCAGCAGCTTATTGTTGGGCCATGGCTACACCTTC. Its protein product is CASSLLLGHGYTF. Full variable domain (remainder filled in from reference TRBV7-2 and TRBJ1-2): GAGVSQSPSNKVTEKGKDVELRCDPISGHTALYWYRQSLGQGLEFLIYFQGNSAPDKSGLPSDRFSAERTGGSVSTLTIQRTQQEDSAVYLCASSLLLGHGYTFGSGTRLTVV.

The gene calls are TRBV5-3 and TRBJ2-7; unclear D gene. TRBV5-3 is an ORF, with its function uncertain. The CDR3 is 10 residues long. Trimming cost V 8 bases and J 2 bases, with 5 bases left between them. CDR3 in DNA: TGTGCCAGGGAGACCTACGAGCAGTACTTC. Its translation is CARETYEQYF.

V and J are TRBV10-2 and TRBJ1-5; no definite D call. Germline-derived CDR1 and CDR2 are WSHSY and SAAADI. V lost 4 bases to trimming and J lost 0 bases, with 13 bases between them. The CDR3 has 16 amino acids. CDR3: CASSAKRANSNQPQHF. The CDR3 DNA sequence: TGCGCCAGCAGTGCTAAGAGGGCGAATAGCAATCAGCCCCAGCATTTT.

The rearrangement uses TRBV7-2 and TRBJ1-5; D uncertain. This CDR3 region has 13 residues. Germline lookup yields CDR1 SGHTA and CDR2 FQGNSA. V lost 2 bases and J 7 bases, leaving 9 bases between the germline ends. The CDR3 protein is CASSLNLNQPQHF. Here the CDR3 DNA reads TGTGCCAGCAGCTTAAACTTAAACCAGCCCCAGCATTTT.

The CDR3 nucleotides are TGCGCCAGCAGCCAGGCCACCGGGACTAGCGTTTACGAGCAGTACTTC. Amino acid sequence: CASSQATGTSVYEQYF. The gene calls are TRBV4-1 and TRBJ2-7; TRBD2 aligns across 10 bases. Germline V gene lookup returns CDR1 MGHRA and CDR2 YSYEKL. The CDR3 runs 16 residues. The V gene end was trimmed by 3 bases and the J gene end by 4 bases; junction bases not matched to a gene: 9.

The chain links TRBV15 to TRBJ1-5; D gene ambiguous. CDR3 length equals 15 residues. CDR1 and CDR2 (germline): LNHNV, YYDKDF (reference sequence). The V end was cut by 1 base, the J end by 2 bases, with 9 bases between. The CDR3 DNA follows: TGTGCCACCAGCAGAGGTAGTTTGGGCAATCAGCCCCAGCATTTT. This encodes CATSRGSLGNQPQHF.

The CDR3 nucleotides read TGTGCCAGTAGTCCAAACACCCCTAGCACAGATACGCAGTATTTT. Protein: CASSPNTPSTDTQYF. This chain connects TRBV19 to TRBJ2-3; D gene unclear. V was shortened by 5 bases and J by 0 bases, with 12 bases between the two germline ends. This CDR3 is built from 15 residues. The germline CDR1 and CDR2 sequences are LNHDA and SQIVND (reference sequence).

The table lists this clone with a few counts. The chain uses TRBV5-4 and TRBJ1-2; weak D call: TRBD1 (5 bases). Trimming cost V 3 bases and J 2 bases, with 11 bases left between them. The CDR3 sequence is 14 residues long. Germline V lookup: CDR1 SGHNT, CDR2 YYREEE (reference sequence). This CDR3 is CASSSGLLNYGYTF. For the CDR3, the DNA is TGTGCCAGCAGCTCGGGACTCTTGAACTATGGCTACACCTTC. Variable domain in full (rest from reference TRBV5-4 and TRBJ1-2): ETGVTQSPTHLIKTRGQQVTLRCSSQSGHNTVSWYQQALGQGPQFIFQYYREEENGRGNFPPRFSGLQFPNYSSELNVNALELDDSALYLCASSSGLLNYGYTFGSGTRLTVV.

The chain links TRBV4-2 to TRBJ2-1; 13 bases agree with TRBD2. The germline CDR1 and CDR2 sequences are LGHNA and YNFKEQ. Trimming at V came to 0 bases and at J to 5 bases, leaving 13 bases not matched to a gene. This CDR3 contains 20 residues. In DNA, the CDR3 is TGTGCCAGCAGCCAAGAGGTAACTAGCGGGGGGGCCGGGAAGCACAATGAGCAGTTCTTC. It specifies CASSQEVTSGGAGKHNEQFF.

V usage is TRBV28 and J usage is TRBJ2-3; 12 nucleotides line up with TRBD2. This CDR3 has 16 amino acids. Germline-derived CDR1 and CDR2 are MDHEN and SYDVKM. Trimming removed 6 bases from V and 4 bases from J; junction bases left unmatched: 8. The CDR3 DNA reads TGTGCCAGCAGCTCTCCTAGCGGGGGGGTCGCAGATACGCAGTATTTT. Protein: CASSSPSGGVADTQYF.

The chain employs TRBV9 and TRBJ1-6, with TRBD1 identical over 7 bases. CDR3 length: 16 residues. Germline CDR1 and CDR2: SGDLS and YYNGEE. Trimming took 0 bases from V and 10 from J; bases not matched to a gene: 10. CDR3 coding DNA: TGTGCCAGCAGCGTAGGTCTGGACAGGTTGGACTCACCCCTCCACTTT. This encodes CASSVGLDRLDSPLHF.

DNA of the CDR3: TGTGCCAGCAGCCTTCCGCGGGTTAACACCGGGGAGCTGTTTTTT. Translating it yields CASSLPRVNTGELFF. The rearrangement links TRBV7-2 to TRBJ2-2; possible D gene TRBD2, 5 bases. CDR3 length: 15 amino acids. V dropped 5 bases and J dropped 2 bases, with 12 bases sitting between them. Germline V lookup: CDR1 SGHTA, CDR2 FQGNSA.

The gene calls are TRBV19 and TRBJ1-5, with 7 bases aligning to TRBD1. V was pared by 6 bases and J by 5 bases, with 7 bases of the junction left unmatched. Germline values: CDR1 LNHDA, CDR2 SQIVND (reference sequence). CDR3 length equals 14 residues. The CDR3: CASSTQGRYQPQHF. DNA of the CDR3: TGTGCCAGTAGCACACAGGGGAGATATCAGCCCCAGCATTTT.

The V and J genes are TRBV28 and TRBJ1-5; no reliable D call. The V end was cut by 8 bases, the J end by 6 bases, with 11 bases between. This CDR3 has 12 amino acids. The V gene's germline CDR1 is MDHEN and CDR2 SYDVKM. The CDR3 spells CASSIVSQPQHF. The CDR3 bases are TGTGCCAGCTCTATTGTGTCTCAGCCCCAGCATTTT.

The rearrangement uses TRBV20-1 and TRBJ1-2; the match to TRBD1 covers 9 bases. The CDR3 loop spans 15 amino acids. V was clipped by 3 bases and J by 8 bases; unmatched bases: 13. CDR1 DFQATT and CDR2 SNEGSKA come from the germline V gene (reference sequence). The CDR3, as DNA: TGCAGTGCTAGTCTTGAGGGACAGGGAAACGGGGGCTACACCTTC. Its protein product is CSASLEGQGNGGYTF.

This sequence joins TRBV4-2 and TRBJ2-1, with 7 bases that match TRBD2. This CDR3 has 17 residues. V trimming: 1 base; J trimming: 2 bases; junction bases outside the gene matches: 8. In germline, CDR1 is LGHNA, CDR2 YNFKEQ. CDR3 nucleotide sequence: TGTGCCAGCAGCCAAGGGGAATGGCGGGGGACCTACAATGAGCAGTTCTTC. This gives the protein CASSQGEWRGTYNEQFF.

The chain carries TRBV29-1 and TRBJ2-5, with D unclear. Germline V lookup: CDR1 SQVTM, CDR2 ANQGSEA. Between the trimmed V and J ends, which lost 7 bases and 3 bases, there was a span of 6 bases. The CDR3 is 10 residues long. The CDR3 nucleotides read TGCAGCGCCGCGGAAGAGACCCAGTACTTC. Residues: CSAAEETQYF.

This clone occurred a few times. V gene TRBV5-1 combines with J gene TRBJ1-2; TRBD1 aligns across 9 bases. The J segment lost 6 bases and the V segment lost 2 bases, leaving 17 bases of the junction unmatched. Per germline, CDR1 SGHRS and CDR2 YFSETQ. The CDR3 runs 18 residues. The CDR3 region has the DNA TGCGCCAGCAGCTTTCCCGGGACAGGGAGGGTCTTTGGCGATGGCTACACCTTC. It yields the protein CASSFPGTGRVFGDGYTF.